Presented here are 5 T cell receptor beta chains from one specimen sequenced in a study of shared clonotypes between healthy human individuals. The protocol was immunoSEQ multiplex PCR, while the TCRdb copy is restricted to in-frame clones and leaves out a portion. This repertoire shows 550,000 to 750,000 clones, over 95% found once; its top ten account for 0.09% to 0.13%. The naive CD8 fraction comprised CD45RO-negative cells positively selected for CCR7 and excluded terminally differentiated effector memory CD45RA+ cells. The sequencing sample was made of naive CD8+ T cells sorted from blood. The receptors here all came from a woman in her thirties in good health.

The chain has TRBV27 and TRBJ2-5; D is possibly TRBD2 (6 bases). Germline-derived CDR1 and CDR2 are MNHEY and SMNVEV (reference sequence). V was clipped by 4 bases and J by 7 bases, with 10 bases between them. This CDR3 has 12 residues. CDR3 loop: CASSSGGGTQYF. CDR3 in DNA: TGTGCCAGCAGTTCCGGGGGAGGGACCCAGTACTTC.

V and J are TRBV2 and TRBJ2-5; D is possibly TRBD2 (7 bases). This CDR3 comprises 15 residues. Deletions cut 6 bases from V and 1 base from J, with 15 bases between. Germline assignment: CDR1 SNHLY and CDR2 FYNNEI. CDR3 amino acids: CASSGGRGLQETQYF. DNA for the CDR3: TGTGCCAGCAGCGGGGGGCGGGGACTCCAAGAGACCCAGTACTTC.

The rearrangement uses TRBV6-6 and TRBJ1-5; possible D gene TRBD1, 5 bases. The V gene lost 0 bases and the J gene lost 1 base, with 10 bases spanning the gap. This CDR3 has 16 amino acids. Germline-derived CDR1 and CDR2 are MNHNY and SVGAGI (reference sequence). CDR3 sequence (DNA): TGTGCCAGCAGTTACTCAGGGGAGGTCAGCAATCAGCCCCAGCATTTT. The encoded protein is CASSYSGEVSNQPQHF.

The gene calls are TRBV5-1 and TRBJ2-3; 7 nucleotides match TRBD1. With 4 bases clipped from V and 1 base from J, the junction kept 12 bases outside the gene matches. The CDR3 sequence is 17 residues long. From germline, CDR1 is SGHRS and CDR2 YFSETQ. The DNA for the CDR3 is TGCGCCAGCAGCCCCTCCGGGACAGAAGTAGGCACAGATACGCAGTATTTT. Its translation is CASSPSGTEVGTDTQYF.

The V gene is TRBV5-6, the J gene TRBJ2-7; D ambiguous. The V gene's germline CDR1 is SGHDT and CDR2 YYEEEE. Trimming shortened V by 0 bases and J by 6 bases, and 10 bases separated the two germline ends. The CDR3 has 13 amino acids. The CDR3 loop reads CASSLGLGFEQYF. The CDR3 DNA is TGTGCCAGCAGCTTGGGACTGGGGTTCGAGCAGTACTTC.